This T cell receptor (beta chain) is from a study of naive and memory T cell subsets. General study results and limits: Each distinct alpha or beta sequence counts as one clonotype. In naive cells, over 90% of TCR sequences were seen only once.

An equimolar mix of two oligonucleotides served as the beta constant-region primer for TRBC1 and TRBC2. TCRdb reanalysed the UMI-ligation and nested PCR reads using MiXCR and keeps one entry per CDR3 protein. The sample lists roughly 27,000 distinct CDR3 sequences; approximately 12% were seen once. The CDR3 covers 15 residues. CDR1 SGDLS and CDR2 YYNGEE come from the germline V gene. Germline trimming cut 3 bases from V and 2 bases from J; bases unmatched to any gene: 2. This clonotype has more than one count but fewer than ten. Its antigen is currently unknown. The chain combines TRBV9 with TRBJ1-3; 10 bases agree with TRBD1. The sequenced material came from effector memory CD4+ T cells from blood. Subset given: effector memory, CD45RA- CD27-. This receptor was taken from a human donor in good health. The CDR3 DNA sequence: TGTGCCAGCAGCGCCGGGACAGGGGCTGGAAACACCATATATTTT. Amino acid sequence: CASSAGTGAGNTIYF.